The 5 T cell receptor beta chains given below trace back to one sample, sequenced in a study of T cell responses to AZD1222 COVID-19 vaccine. Some clones are missing from TCRdb's copy, which holds only in-frame ones; the method was immunoSEQ multiplex PCR. The table shows approximately 300,000 clones, with 94% occurring only once. The material sequenced was peripheral blood, taken 28 days after the second AZD1222 dose. Source of these receptors: an adult who received the AZD1222 COVID-19 vaccine.

The CDR3 sequence: CASGQGRDEQYF. As DNA, the CDR3 is TGTGCCTCCGGGCAGGGAAGGGACGAGCAGTACTTC. This rearrangement joins TRBV6-5 to TRBJ2-7, with a possible D match to TRBD1 (5 bases). The V gene's germline CDR1 is MNHEY and CDR2 SVGAGI. The CDR3 loop spans 12 amino acids. V was trimmed by 11 bases and J by 5 bases, leaving 16 bases between them.

CDR3 DNA: TGTGCCAGCAGCTTGGCCGCCGGGACAGGGGCCTACGAGCAGTACTTC. It encodes CASSLAAGTGAYEQYF. The chain has TRBV5-4 and TRBJ2-7; TRBD1 aligns across 10 bases. CDR3 length: 16 residues. V lost 0 bases to trimming and J lost 2 bases; unmatched junction nucleotides: 5. The germline V gene has CDR1 SGHNT and CDR2 YYREEE (reference sequence).

The chain employs TRBV4-3 and TRBJ2-7; D might be TRBD1 or TRBD2, each matching 6 bases. The V end lost 0 bases, the J end lost 3 bases, and 9 bases lay between the germline ends. The CDR3 covers 14 residues. The germline gives CDR1 LGHNA, CDR2 YSLEER. This CDR3 reads CASSQERGVYEQYF. CDR3 DNA: TGCGCCAGCAGCCAAGAGAGGGGGGTCTACGAGCAGTACTTC.

V gene TRBV30 combines with J gene TRBJ2-7; 9 bases line up with TRBD2. CDR3 length: 15 residues. With V trimmed by 1 base and J by 3 bases, 7 bases remained unmatched. Germline CDR1 GTSNPN, CDR2 SVGIG (reference sequence). The CDR3 sequence is CAWSASSGTNYEQYF. Here the CDR3 DNA reads TGTGCCTGGAGTGCCTCTAGCGGGACAAACTACGAGCAGTACTTC.

The J gene is TRBJ2-1, the V gene TRBV5-4; the D is unclear. V lost 1 base to trimming and J lost 0 bases, with 5 bases between them. Germline V gene lookup returns CDR1 SGHNT and CDR2 YYREEE (reference sequence). The CDR3 runs 14 residues. The CDR3 reads CASSLPSSYNEQFF. The CDR3 nucleotides are TGTGCCAGCAGCTTGCCAAGCTCCTACAATGAGCAGTTCTTC.